These 8 T cell receptor beta chains originate from one sample sequenced in a study of cytomegalovirus exposure and HLA in healthy donors. Generated by immunoSEQ multiplex PCR, the TCRdb table keeps only in-frame clones and is missing some. The sample consists of 180,000 or so clones, around nine tenths of them appearing once. Input material: PBMCs. These receptors originate from a woman in her 30s in good health and CMV-seronegative.

The chain combines TRBV6-1 with TRBJ1-4; 8 nucleotides agree with TRBD1. CDR1 is MNHNS and CDR2 is SASEGT in the germline V gene. Losses at the gene ends were 2 bases for V and 2 bases for J; bases not matched to a gene: 1. The CDR3 has 15 amino acids. CDR3 nucleotide sequence: TGTGCCAGCAGTGAATGGGACAGGACTAATGAAAAACTGTTTTTT. Residues: CASSEWDRTNEKLFF.

A single count supports this clone. The chain links TRBV2 to TRBJ1-2; D not certain. This CDR3 has 13 amino acids. Trimming took 0 bases from V and 3 from J, leaving 5 bases between them. Germline V gene lookup returns CDR1 SNHLY and CDR2 FYNNEI. CDR3 nucleotides: TGTGCCAGCAGTGAAGCAACAGACTATGGCTACACCTTC. Residues: CASSEATDYGYTF.

The chain couples TRBV29-1 to TRBJ1-2; the match to TRBD1 covers 8 bases. From germline, CDR1 is SQVTM and CDR2 ANQGSEA. CDR3 size: 13 residues. J gave up 7 bases and V 3 bases, and 7 bases lay outside the gene matches. The CDR3 DNA sequence: TGCAGCGTTGAGGCAGGGGGCCTCAGTGGCTACACCTTC. Residues: CSVEAGGLSGYTF.

This chain joins TRBV19 and TRBJ2-3, with TRBD1 as a possible D gene (6 bases). Germline lookup yields CDR1 LNHDA and CDR2 SQIVND (reference sequence). The CDR3 is made up of 12 amino acids. Trimming cost V 10 bases and J 7 bases, with 15 bases left between them. CDR3 loop: CATHGQPNTQYF. The CDR3 DNA follows: TGTGCCACCCATGGACAGCCGAATACGCAGTATTTT.

V is TRBV25-1 and J is TRBJ1-5, with a weak D call TRBD1 (6 bases). Germline lookup yields CDR1 MGHDK and CDR2 SYGVNS. The V end lost 3 bases, the J end lost 2 bases, and 11 bases lay between the germline ends. The CDR3 spans 15 residues. CDR3 DNA: TGTGCCAGCAGTGATCCCCCAGGGGGCAATCAGCCCCAGCATTTT. Encoded protein: CASSDPPGGNQPQHF.

The rearrangement uses TRBV11-2 and TRBJ1-2; TRBD1 agrees at 11 bases. V gave up 5 bases and J gave up 6 bases; unmatched junction bases: 8. The length of the CDR3 is 15 residues. Germline CDR1 SGHAT, CDR2 FQNNGV. The chain's CDR3 is CASSPIRTGGDGYTF. The CDR3 nucleotides are TGTGCCAGCAGCCCCATTAGGACAGGGGGCGATGGCTACACCTTC.

This clone was seen a few times. The V gene is TRBV5-1, the J gene TRBJ1-2, with TRBD1 as a possible D gene (6 bases). Germline values: CDR1 SGHRS, CDR2 YFSETQ. Trimming stripped 2 bases from V and 5 bases from J, with 19 bases between. The CDR3 sequence is 16 residues long. The CDR3 DNA sequence: TGCGCCAGCAGCTTAACGGCAGGGGACATATGGTATGGCTACACCTTC. Its protein product is CASSLTAGDIWYGYTF. The full variable domain, completed using reference TRBV5-1 and TRBJ1-2, is KAGVTQTPRYLIKTRGQQVTLSCSPISGHRSVSWYQQTPGQGLQFLFEYFSETQRNKGNFPGRFSGRQFSNSRSEMNVSTLELGDSALYLCASSLTAGDIWYGYTFGSGTRLTVV.

J is TRBJ1-1 and V is TRBV2; possibly TRBD1 for D (5 bases). The CDR3 has 15 amino acids. V dropped 0 bases and J dropped 1 base, with 9 bases sitting between them. Germline-derived CDR1 and CDR2 are SNHLY and FYNNEI. Here the CDR3 DNA reads TGTGCCAGCAGTGAAGCGCGGGGGTCGAACACTGAAGCTTTCTTT. It yields the protein CASSEARGSNTEAFF.